A selection of T cell receptor beta chains follows, all from one sample in a study of long-term antiretroviral therapy in people with HIV. Some clones are missing from TCRdb's copy, which holds only in-frame ones; the method was immunoSEQ multiplex PCR. The top ten hold more than 9% of the sample, which has about 18,000 clones, about nine tenths seen once. The material was unsorted PBMCs, obtained 3 years after starting antiretroviral therapy. The receptors derive from a man between 45 and 60 years old with HIV. The CDR3 runs from the conserved cysteine through the conserved F or W. The order of the fields is CDR3 DNA, CDR3 protein, clone size, V gene, J gene, D gene. The D gene is left open where the match is weak. Expanded clones are given a class, and other clones once, few, many or no size at all.

TGTGCCACCAACGTGGTGGCTGGAAACACCATATATTTT	CATNVVAGNTIYF	.	TRBV28	TRBJ1-3	.
TGTGCCAGCAGTTGGGGGGCCGACACCGGGGAGCTGTTTTTT	CASSWGADTGELFF	.	TRBV6-5	TRBJ2-2	.
TGTGCCAGCAGTACCACAGGGTTACAAGACGAGCAGTACTTC	CASSTTGLQDEQYF	few	TRBV6-5	TRBJ2-7	.
TGTGCCATCAGTGAGCCGGTGGTAAGCAGGGGGAGCTCCTACGAGCAGTACTTC	CAISEPVVSRGSSYEQYF	.	TRBV10-3	TRBJ2-7	TRBD1
TGTGCCAGCAGTTCACCAGGGACCGCTGTGTACGAGCAGTACTTC	CASSSPGTAVYEQYF	.	TRBV27	TRBJ2-7	.
TGTGCCAGCGCCAACCCGGGCCCTCAAGAGCAGTACTTC	CASANPGPQEQYF	.	TRBV28	TRBJ2-7	.
TGTGCCAGCAGCATCGACATGTCAGCCAAAAACATTCAGTACTTC	CASSIDMSAKNIQYF	.	TRBV27	TRBJ2-4	.
TGTGCCAGTAGTATGGTCCGACAGGGCGTTGATGGCTACACCTTC	CASSMVRQGVDGYTF	once	TRBV19	TRBJ1-2	TRBD1
TGTGCCAGCTCACGGACTAGCGGGGGTGGATACGAGCAGTACTTC	CASSRTSGGGYEQYF	few	TRBV18	TRBJ2-7	TRBD2
TGTGCCATCAGTGAGTCGAAGGGGATGAACACTGAAGCTTTCTTT	CAISESKGMNTEAFF	.	TRBV10-3	TRBJ1-1	.
TGCGCCAGCAGCGAGATGTCAGGGGTCAACTACGAGCAGTACTTC	CASSEMSGVNYEQYF	few	TRBV5-1	TRBJ2-7	.
TGTGCCACCACGGGGGGGGCCGGTACAGATACGCAGTATTTT	CATTGGAGTDTQYF	.	TRBV10-3	TRBJ2-3	TRBD2
TGTGCCAGCAGCCCAAGTATGACCGGGGAGCTGTTTTTT	CASSPSMTGELFF	.	TRBV7-8	TRBJ2-2	.
TGTGCCTGGAATCCCGGACAGGTCAACACTGAAGCTTTCTTT	CAWNPGQVNTEAFF	few	TRBV30	TRBJ1-1	TRBD1
TGTGCCATCAGTGAGTCGCAGGGACAGGGGGGGAATGAGCAGTTCTTC	CAISESQGQGGNEQFF	.	TRBV10-3	TRBJ2-1	TRBD1
TGTGCCAGCAGCCCAAAAGCATCGGGGGGTCTGCAGTATTTT	CASSPKASGGLQYF	.	TRBV9	TRBJ2-3	TRBD2
TGTGCCAGCCACGGGGGCACAGATACGCAGTATTTT	CASHGGTDTQYF	.	TRBV27	TRBJ2-3	.
TGTGCCAGCAGTTACGGGGGACTAGCGAGGAACAATGAGCAGTTCTTC	CASSYGGLARNNEQFF	once	TRBV6-5	TRBJ2-1	TRBD2
TGTGCCAGCAGCTTAAATCCAGGGATGGATGGCTACACCTTC	CASSLNPGMDGYTF	.	TRBV11-2	TRBJ1-2	.
TGTGCCTGGAGTATGGGCTCCTACAATGAGCAGTTCTTC	CAWSMGSYNEQFF	few	TRBV30	TRBJ2-1	.
TGCAGCGCATCTCCGGGACAGGGGGCGAGAGGCTACACCTTC	CSASPGQGARGYTF	.	TRBV29-1	TRBJ1-2	TRBD1
TGTGCCAGCAGCTTAGTGGCGGGGACGAGCTCCTATAATTCACCCCTCCACTTT	CASSLVAGTSSYNSPLHF	.	TRBV7-9	TRBJ1-6	.
TGCGCCAGCAGCCAAGGACGTAACAGGGGAGGCTATGGCTACACCTTC	CASSQGRNRGGYGYTF	.	TRBV4-3	TRBJ1-2	TRBD1
TGCGCCAGCAGTGAGTGGGGACAGGGGACCTACGAGCAGTACTTC	CASSEWGQGTYEQYF	.	TRBV10-1	TRBJ2-7	TRBD1
TGCAGCGTTTCCGCTTTAGGTGGGGCTTTCTTT	CSVSALGGAFF	.	TRBV29-1	TRBJ1-1	.
TGTGCCAGCAGCTTAGGGCAGGGAAGCGAGCAGTACTTC	CASSLGQGSEQYF	.	TRBV11-2	TRBJ2-7	.
TGCGCCAGCAGCCAAGAAGGGACAGGGGGCAGTGAAAAACTGTTTTTT	CASSQEGTGGSEKLFF	once	TRBV4-3	TRBJ1-4	TRBD1
TGTGCCAGCAGCCTCCCAGTTGCTGGAAACACCATATATTTT	CASSLPVAGNTIYF	.	TRBV28	TRBJ1-3	.
TGTGCCAGCAGTTTTTTGGGATCCGAGCAGTACTTC	CASSFLGSEQYF	.	TRBV27	TRBJ2-7	.
TGTGCCAGCAGTGTCAGGGGTGGGGATACGCAGTATTTT	CASSVRGGDTQYF	.	TRBV11-2	TRBJ2-3	.
TGTGCCAGTAGTATATCAGGGGGCGCGGATACGCAGTATTTT	CASSISGGADTQYF	.	TRBV19	TRBJ2-3	TRBD1
TGTGCCAGTAGTATTTCGGGGGGAGACTCTGGAAACACCATATATTTT	CASSISGGDSGNTIYF	.	TRBV19	TRBJ1-3	.
TGTGCTAGTGGTTTGAGGGGGCAGGGGATGAACACTGAAGCTTTCTTT	CASGLRGQGMNTEAFF	.	TRBV12-5	TRBJ1-1	TRBD1
TGTGCCAGCAGCAAAGAGCGGGTCTGGAGTGAAGCTTTCTTT	CASSKERVWSEAFF	.	TRBV21-1	TRBJ1-1	.
TGTGCCAGCAGTCGGAAGGACTACGAGCAGTACTTC	CASSRKDYEQYF	.	TRBV2	TRBJ2-7	.
TGTGCCACCCTAGGTAGCAATCTAGGCACAGATACGCAGTATTTT	CATLGSNLGTDTQYF	.	TRBV10-3	TRBJ2-3	.
TGTGCCAGCAGTTTAGGGGCAGCTAGCAATCAGCCCCAGCATTTT	CASSLGAASNQPQHF	.	TRBV27	TRBJ1-5	.
TGCAGCGTTGTTGGTATTTCTGGAAACACCATATATTTT	CSVVGISGNTIYF	.	TRBV29-1	TRBJ1-3	.
TGTGCCAGCAGCTCCAAGGACAGGGATTACTATGGCTACACCTTC	CASSSKDRDYYGYTF	few	TRBV7-9	TRBJ1-2	TRBD1
TGTGCCAGCAGTATTTCCTTCGGGGATTCACCCCTCCACTTT	CASSISFGDSPLHF	.	TRBV12-1	TRBJ1-6	.
TGCAGCGTTGAAGTGGGGACTACTGAAGCTTTCTTT	CSVEVGTTEAFF	.	TRBV29-1	TRBJ1-1	.
TGCGCCAGCAGTTCCGGGACAGAGTACAATGAGCAGTTCTTC	CASSSGTEYNEQFF	.	TRBV5-1	TRBJ2-1	TRBD1
TGTGCCACCAGCAGGGGGGACATCGGCGGGGGTTTCAACGAGCAGTACTTC	CATSRGDIGGGFNEQYF	once	TRBV15	TRBJ2-7	.
TGTGCCAGCAGTTTAGGCAGGGGCTCCTCTGGGGCCAACGTCCTGACTTTC	CASSLGRGSSGANVLTF	.	TRBV27	TRBJ2-6	.